This TCR beta chain was found in a study of CD8 T cells in Susac syndrome. The germline V gene encodes CDR1 SGHVS and CDR2 FNYEAQ. V was shortened by 4 bases and J by 7 bases, with 14 bases between the two germline ends. This CDR3 is 13 amino acids long. Reverse transcription of roughly 0.5 to 1 ug RNA used random hexamers. An immunoSEQ multiplex PCR amplified TCR beta CDR3 over 54 Vbeta and 13 Jbeta. Each CDR3 protein is one row after TCRdb ran MiXCR on the immunoSEQ multiplex PCR reads. The sample lists a few hundred thousand distinct CDR3 sequences; roughly nine tenths were seen once. This TCR derives from a human donor with multiple sclerosis. This chain uses TRBV7-6 with TRBJ2-7, with no clear D. Sequencing was carried out using CD4+ T cells from PBMCs. The CDR3 spells CASSSRHLLEQYF. As DNA, the CDR3 is TGTGCCAGCAGCTCCCGACACCTCCTTGAGCAGTACTTC.